This T cell receptor (beta chain) is from a study of read filtering for tumor transcriptome and immune sequencing. Across the study: Per sample, TCR-region reads ranged about 4 to 10.27 million by IR-seq, about 75 to 1,300 by RNA-seq.

Study outcomes and limitations: The sorted CD138-negative fraction was a mixed bone marrow immune population, not purified T cells. Dropping single-read clonotypes raised IR-seq and RNA-seq shared-clonotype correlation.

This library used roughly 400 ng RNA and molecular barcoded adaptors spanning alpha/delta and beta/gamma chains. TCRdb ran MiXCR on the reads and lists one entry per CDR3 protein. The sample shows about 86,000 distinct CDR3 sequences, around an eighth of them seen only once. With V trimmed by 3 bases and J by 4 bases, 4 bases remained unmatched. CDR3 length: 14 amino acids. In germline, CDR1 is LNHDA, CDR2 SQIVND (reference sequence). This clonotype was seen at least ten times. The antigen is unknown. The J gene is TRBJ1-1, the V gene TRBV19, with TRBD1 matching 8 bases. The source is a donor at least 40 years old with multiple myeloma. Sequencing used a population of CD138-negative cells sorted from bone marrow. The CDR3 sequence is CASSIQGAVTEAFF. The CDR3 bases are TGTGCCAGTAGTATCCAGGGGGCGGTCACTGAAGCTTTCTTT.